This is a list of T cell receptor beta chains from one sample in a study of OX40 agonist ivuxolimab in advanced cancers. Generated by immunoSEQ multiplex PCR, the TCRdb table keeps only in-frame clones and is missing some. The repertoire holds around 57,000 clones, with around 83% as singletons. The sample was CD4+ or CD8+ T cells sorted from blood, taken in a trial of the OX40 agonist ivuxolimab. Receptors originate from an adult with an advanced solid tumor such as melanoma, head and neck, liver or kidney cancer. Both conserved end residues are part of each CDR3. D genes are given only for firm matches. Expanded clones get a size class; other rows say once, few or many, or leave the size out.

v_call,d_call,clone_size,j_call,cdr3_nt,cdr3_aa
TRBV5-5,TRBD2,NA,TRBJ2-1,TGTGCCAGCAGCGGGGGGACTAGCGGAAACTACAATGAGCAGTTCTTC,CASSGGTSGNYNEQFF
TRBV11-1,TRBD1,NA,TRBJ1-1,TGTGCCAGCAGCTTAACAGGGGGAGGGAACACTGAAGCTTTCTTT,CASSLTGGGNTEAFF
TRBV9,TRBD1,NA,TRBJ2-3,TGTGCCAGCAGCCTCGGACAGGGGATAGATACGCAGTATTTT,CASSLGQGIDTQYF
TRBV6-1,NA,NA,TRBJ1-1,TGTGCCAGCAGTGAAGCGGATCTGGCACGTCGGAACACTGAAGCTTTCTTT,CASSEADLARRNTEAFF
TRBV10-2,TRBD2,NA,TRBJ2-1,TGCGCCAGCAGCCCTAGCGGAATCTCCTACAATGAGCAGTTCTTC,CASSPSGISYNEQFF
TRBV19,NA,NA,TRBJ1-3,TGTGCCAGTAGTATAGACAGACAGAGCTCTGGAAACACCATATATTTT,CASSIDRQSSGNTIYF
TRBV9,NA,few,TRBJ1-5,TGTGCCAGCAGCGTGGAGGGTGCTAGCAATCAGCCCCAGCATTTT,CASSVEGASNQPQHF
TRBV21-1,NA,NA,TRBJ2-7,TGTGCCAGCAGCATTGGAGACAGGGAAGACGAGCAGTACTTC,CASSIGDREDEQYF
TRBV4-1,NA,NA,TRBJ1-3,TGCGCCAGCAGCCAAGATCGGGGGCTCGAAAACACCATATATTTT,CASSQDRGLENTIYF
TRBV6-5,NA,NA,TRBJ2-5,TGTGCCGCGGGACGGACAGGTTTGTTGGAGACCCAGTACTTC,CAAGRTGLLETQYF
TRBV19,TRBD1,NA,TRBJ1-5,TGTGCCAGTACCGACCGGGGCCAGGGGGATCAGCCCCAGCATTTT,CASTDRGQGDQPQHF